The entry below describes one T cell receptor beta chain. Its antigen is not known. The V and J ends lost 5 bases and 9 bases respectively, with 13 bases between them. The CDR3 length is 12 residues. The germline V gene encodes CDR1 PRHDT and CDR2 FYEKMQ (reference sequence). The study isolated at least 6.5 million PBMCs from each sample. This sample is part of a study of blood T cells in healthy people across ages. General study results and limits: Unsorted PBMCs blocked a conclusive comparison of naive and antigen-experienced cells.

Primers used in a second PCR of about 7 to 12 cycles were a sample-barcoded 5' primer and a J-beta primer mix. TCRdb reprocessed the 5' RACE reads with MiXCR, giving one entry per CDR3 protein. The sample has approximately 800,000 distinct CDR3 sequences; around 25% are singletons. The sample also formed part of further work on T cells of mothers and their children. That work adds: Every mother supplied over 8.5 million TCR beta CDR3 reads and every child a few million. Related pairs of mothers and children showed slightly higher, non-significant overlap versus unrelated pairs.

The sequencing sample was made of blood. The chain is built from TRBV13 and TRBJ1-1, with D unresolved. The source is a boy younger than 18 in good health. This chain's CDR3 is CASSLNLGKAFF. The CDR3 DNA reads TGTGCCAGCAGCCTTAATCTGGGTAAAGCTTTCTTT.